The clone carrying this TCR beta chain has a single count. The data are from a study of blood T cell repertoires in COVID-19. The wider study: Specimens from acute and convalescent COVID-19 originated in the United States, Italy and Spain. From T cells, B-cell-depleted T cells, or PBMCs came the material, which was cDNA or gDNA.

This CDR3 comprises 13 residues. The germline gives CDR1 WSHSY, CDR2 SAAADI. V was clipped by 6 bases and J by 12 bases, with 20 bases between them. In the original analysis: Reference gene primers were amplified, and this amplification served to estimate nucleated cell counts. TCRdb's table, derived via immunoSEQ multiplex PCR, lists solely in-frame clones and lacks some. V, J and clone size derive from that table, while D and trimming were established from the DNA sequence. The sample has roughly 260,000 clones, roughly nine tenths seen once; the top ten hold around 10%. The sequencing input was peripheral blood. This TCR derives from a man aged 35 to 55 who had recovered from COVID-19. The chain is built from TRBV10-2 and TRBJ1-1; possible D gene TRBD1, 6 bases. CDR3 protein: CASSYQGGEETFF. CDR3 in DNA: TGCGCCAGCAGCTATCAAGGGGGGGAAGAAACTTTCTTT.